The 25 T cell receptor beta chains below were found in one sample sequenced in a study of glioma-infiltrating T cells. The iRepertoire nested amplicon-rescue multiplex PCR amplified TCR alpha and beta CDR3s from RNA. Each CDR3 protein gets one entry after TCRdb re-called the multiplex PCR reads with MiXCR. The sample holds roughly 200,000 distinct CDR3 sequences; around 45% are singletons and the top ten take roughly 5.2%. Source material: glioma tissue, nonneoplastic brain tissue, or PBMCs (not recorded which). The origin of the receptors is a human donor with low-grade glioma or glioblastoma, undergoing nonglioma brain surgery, or in good health (not recorded which).

A few counts support this clonotype. The V call is TRBV15, the J call TRBJ2-6, with no clear D. The CDR3 consists of 16 residues. Germline lookup yields CDR1 LNHNV and CDR2 YYDKDF (reference sequence). V lost 0 bases and J lost 4, with 10 bases in between. CDR3 coding DNA: TGTGCCACCAGCAGAGATTTATGGGCCGGGGCCAACGTCCTGACTTTC. This translates into CATSRDLWAGANVLTF.

This clonotype was seen ten or more times. The gene calls are TRBV7-9 and TRBJ1-1, with D possibly matching TRBD1 (6 bases). The CDR3 length is 13 residues. The V gene's germline CDR1 is SEHNR and CDR2 FQNEAQ (reference sequence). V lost 3 bases, J lost 4 bases, and 9 bases lay in between. CDR3 sequence (DNA): TGTGCCAGCAGCTTGACAGGTTTCACTGAAGCTTTCTTT. This translates into CASSLTGFTEAFF.

This clonotype was picked up one time. A much larger clone differs from this one at a single base, so this may be a read error. The chain joins TRBV5-1 to TRBJ1-1, with D perhaps matching TRBD1 (5 bases). The germline V gene has CDR1 SGHRS and CDR2 YFSETQ. The CDR3 runs 15 residues. CDR3: CASSAGDARNTKAFF. CDR3 nucleotides: TGCGCCAGCAGCGCCGGGGACGCCCGGAACACTAAAGCTTTCTTT.

This clonotype is a singleton in its sample. The chain carries TRBV5-5 and TRBJ2-3, with 7 bases that match TRBD2. This CDR3 comprises 18 residues. Losses at the gene ends were 0 bases for V and 0 bases for J; bases not matched to a gene: 10. Germline-derived CDR1 and CDR2 are SGHKS and YYEKEE (reference sequence). The DNA for the CDR3 is TGTGCCAGCAGCTTGGGCGCTGTTCAGCGGGGCAGCACAGATACGCAGTATTTT. It specifies CASSLGAVQRGSTDTQYF.

On this clonotype: With a much larger clone just one base away, this may be a read error. This chain links TRBV6-2 or TRBV6-3 with TRBJ1-2; no clear D. Germline CDR1 MNHEY, CDR2 SVGEGT. Trimming removed 5 bases from V and 6 bases from J, with 13 bases in between. The CDR3 totals 13 residues. The CDR3 loop is CASSGTEGNGYTF. CDR3 coding DNA: TGTGCCAGCAGTGGTACTGAGGGCAATGGCTACACCTTC.

About this clonotype itself: One base away lies a much larger clone, so this may be a sequencing read error. This chain joins TRBV28 and TRBJ1-1, with a weak D call TRBD1 (6 bases). The CDR3 is 13 amino acids. CDR1 and CDR2 from the germline V gene are MDHEN and SYDVKM. Trimming stripped 7 bases from V and 8 bases from J, with 17 bases between. The DNA for the CDR3 is TGTGCCAGCACATACAGGGTAGGAAAAGAAGCTTTCTTT. It encodes CASTYRVGKEAFF.

The V gene is TRBV30, the J gene TRBJ1-1; D gene uncertain. CDR1 is GTSNPN and CDR2 is SVGIG in the germline V gene (reference sequence). The CDR3 is 14 residues long. V was cut by 2 bases and J by 1 base, with 11 bases left in between. The CDR3 spells CAWSSRRGNTEAFF. CDR3 nucleotides: TGTGCCTGGAGTAGCCGGAGAGGGAACACTGAAGCTTTCTTT.

Concerning this clonotype itself: A read error is possible here, since a much larger clone lies one base away. This chain uses TRBV25-1 with TRBJ1-1; a weak D match, TRBD1 (5 bases). The CDR3 has 16 residues. Trimming cost V 0 bases and J 10 bases, with 21 bases left between them. Germline assignment: CDR1 MGHDK and CDR2 SYGVNS. The CDR3 DNA sequence: TGTGCCAGCAGTGAATATGTTGCGACTCAAGCCGGGGGAGCTTTCTTT. Its protein product is CASSEYVATQAGGAFF.

The V gene is TRBV18, the J gene TRBJ2-1, with D possibly matching TRBD2 (5 bases). The V end was cut by 6 bases, the J end by 9 bases, with 18 bases between. Germline V lookup: CDR1 KGHSH, CDR2 LQKENI. The CDR3 is 14 amino acids. CDR3 amino acids: CASSPASRTSEQFF. CDR3 nucleotides: TGTGCCAGCTCCCCCGCCTCTAGAACTAGTGAGCAGTTCTTC.

Notes on this clonotype: It may be a read error: a sequence one base away is much more abundant. The V and J genes are TRBV27 and TRBJ1-4; D gene unclear. Germline V lookup: CDR1 MNHEY, CDR2 SMNVEV (reference sequence). This CDR3 has 10 residues. Here the CDR3 reads CASHRPPQNF. The CDR3, as DNA: TGTGCCAGCCATCGTCCCCCGCAGAATTTT.

This clonotype was seen a single time. A much more abundant neighbour one base away suggests this may be a read error. The chain carries TRBV7-9 and TRBJ1-2; D perhaps matches TRBD1 (5 bases). Germline V gene lookup returns CDR1 SEHNR and CDR2 FQNEAQ (reference sequence). This CDR3 comprises 13 residues. The CDR3 coding sequence is TGTGCCAGCAGCTTTGACAGCAACTGTGGCTACACCTTC. It yields the protein CASSFDSNCGYTF.

This clonotype was counted a few times. This chain joins TRBV10-3 and TRBJ2-1, with 7 positions matching TRBD2. The CDR3 runs 14 residues. Germline loops: CDR1 ENHRY, CDR2 SYGVKD. The V segment lost 6 bases and the J segment 5 bases; nucleotides outside the gene matches: 7. The CDR3 here is CAISPGREDNEQFF. The CDR3 nucleotides read TGTGCCATCAGCCCCGGACGGGAGGACAATGAGCAGTTCTTC.

This clonotype was counted ten times or more. V is TRBV28 and J is TRBJ2-4, with D possibly being TRBD1 (6 bases). Trimming pared 4 bases from V and 0 bases from J, leaving 25 bases between. The CDR3 consists of 20 residues. The germline V gene has CDR1 MDHEN and CDR2 SYDVKM. CDR3 sequence: CASSSIVDSPARLAKNIQYF. DNA for the CDR3: TGTGCCAGCAGTTCGATTGTGGACAGCCCGGCTAGACTAGCCAAAAACATTCAGTACTTC. Variable domain in full (rest from reference TRBV28 and TRBJ2-4): DVKVTQSSRYLVKRTGEKVFLECVQDMDHENMFWYRQDPGLGLRLIYFSYDVKMKEKGDIPEGYSVSREKKERFSLILESASTNQTSMYLCASSSIVDSPARLAKNIQYFGAGTRLSVL.

This clonotype has just a few counts. A much larger clone lies a single base off, so this may be a read error. The conserved closing phenylalanine or tryptophan is absent in this CDR3, likely reflecting a read error. J is TRBJ2-5 and V is TRBV20-1, with a possible D match to TRBD2 (5 bases). V lost 4 bases and J lost 5, with 14 bases in between. CDR1 DFQATT and CDR2 SNEGSKA come from the germline V gene (reference sequence). The length of the CDR3 is 13 residues. DNA for the CDR3: TGCAGTGCTATAGGACTGGCATGGGAGACCCAGTACTCC. Its protein product is CSAIGLAWETQYS.

The J gene is TRBJ1-1, the V gene TRBV29-1; 8 positions match TRBD1. The CDR3 is made up of 13 amino acids. Unmatched junction bases numbered 5, after V lost 4 bases and J lost 4 bases. Looked up from germline, CDR1 is SQVTM and CDR2 is ANQGSEA. In DNA form, the CDR3 reads TGCAGCGTTGCGAACAGGGGGATCACTGAAGCTTTCTTT. Protein: CSVANRGITEAFF.

Notes on this clonotype: This could be a read error, since a much larger clone is one nucleotide away. This chain uses TRBV20-1 with TRBJ2-1, with TRBD2 identical over 8 bases. The CDR3 runs 14 residues. Germline V lookup: CDR1 DFQATT, CDR2 SNEGSKA (reference sequence). The V segment lost 6 bases and the J segment 7 bases; nucleotides outside the gene matches: 11. The CDR3 loop is CSALGLEGVNEQFF. The CDR3 DNA is TGCAGTGCCCTGGGACTAGAGGGAGTTAATGAGCAGTTCTTC.

This clonotype has at least ten counts. This chain uses TRBV25-1 with TRBJ2-4; the D call may be TRBD1 or TRBD2 (5 bases each). The ends were cut back, 5 bases at V and 4 bases at J, with 18 bases in the middle. The CDR3 sequence is 16 residues long. The V gene's germline CDR1 is MGHDK and CDR2 SYGVNS. The CDR3 coding sequence is TGTGCCAGCAGTTGGAGGACACCTCCGTTGAAAAACATTCAGTACTTC. Translated: CASSWRTPPLKNIQYF.

There are many counts of this clonotype. The CDR3 spells CAVQGAAYNSPLHF. In nucleotides, the CDR3 is TGTGCCGTACAGGGGGCCGCCTATAATTCACCCCTCCACTTT. J is TRBJ1-6 and V is TRBV6-1; 9 positions agree with TRBD1. J gave up 2 bases and V 11 bases, and 4 bases lay outside the gene matches. This CDR3 is 14 amino acids long. Germline V gives CDR1 MNHNS, CDR2 SASEGT.

This clonotype occurred a few times. The rearrangement links TRBV5-5 to TRBJ1-1; D ambiguous. This CDR3 comprises 14 residues. The V and J ends lost 0 bases and 0 bases respectively, with 6 bases between them. The germline V gene has CDR1 SGHKS and CDR2 YYEKEE (reference sequence). Here the CDR3 DNA reads TGTGCCAGCAGCTTGGAGAGGTTGAACACTGAAGCTTTCTTT. Its translation is CASSLERLNTEAFF.

This clonotype was seen repeatedly, ten times or more. J is TRBJ2-3 and V is TRBV3-1; 8 bases match TRBD2. The CDR3 is 15 amino acids. The V gene's germline CDR1 is LGHDT and CDR2 YNNKEL (reference sequence). V shed 10 bases, J shed 4 bases, and the junction held 13 bases outside the gene matches. CDR3 protein: CATKPGLAQPDTQYF. For the CDR3, the DNA is TGTGCCACCAAGCCCGGACTAGCACAACCAGATACGCAGTATTTT.

Concerning this clonotype: One base away lies a much larger clone, so this may be a sequencing read error. This rearrangement joins TRBV7-6 to TRBJ2-3, with 9 bases aligning to TRBD2. Germline V gene lookup returns CDR1 SGHVS and CDR2 FNYEAQ. V was pared by 6 bases and J by 8 bases, with 6 bases of the junction left unmatched. The CDR3 loop spans 13 amino acids. CDR3 nucleotides: TGTGCCAGCAGTATGGGACTAGCTGGTACGCAGTATTTT. It is translated as CASSMGLAGTQYF.

This clonotype was seen many times. The J gene is TRBJ1-5, the V gene TRBV6-1; 8 bases are shared with TRBD1. Germline CDR1 and CDR2: MNHNS and SASEGT. Trimming cost V 4 bases and J 5 bases; bases outside gene matches: 13. The CDR3 sequence is 17 residues long. The DNA of the CDR3 is TGTGCCAGCAGTGCCCGACAGGGGAGGATTGGTTATCAGCCCCAGCATTTT. Translated, it gives CASSARQGRIGYQPQHF.

This clonotype came up many times. V usage is TRBV28 and J usage is TRBJ1-1; no clear D gene. The V and J ends lost 5 bases and 8 bases respectively, with 9 bases between them. The CDR3 length is 11 residues. CDR1 and CDR2 from the germline V gene are MDHEN and SYDVKM. CDR3 sequence reads: CASSTMEEAFF. CDR3 in DNA: TGTGCCAGCAGTACCATGGAAGAAGCTTTCTTT.

The rearrangement uses TRBV6-6 and TRBJ2-5; 11 nucleotides line up with TRBD2. The CDR3 is 16 residues long. Germline V gene data show CDR1 as MNHNY and CDR2 as SVGAGI (reference sequence). The V gene end was trimmed by 9 bases and the J gene end by 4 bases; junction bases not matched to a gene: 13. The CDR3 region is CASSYSPTSGIETQYF. For the CDR3, the DNA is TGTGCCAGTAGCTACTCTCCGACTAGCGGGATAGAGACCCAGTACTTC.

In this sample, this clonotype turned up a few times. This sequence joins TRBV4-1 and TRBJ2-7, with TRBD2 matching over 15 bases. The length of the CDR3 is 17 residues. The junction had 4 bases not matched to a gene; V was cut back by 1 base and J by 3 bases. CDR1 is MGHRA and CDR2 is YSYEKL in the germline V gene. The CDR3 sequence: CASSQGTSGRALYEQYF. The DNA for the CDR3 is TGCGCCAGCAGCCAAGGGACTAGCGGGAGGGCCCTCTACGAGCAGTACTTC.